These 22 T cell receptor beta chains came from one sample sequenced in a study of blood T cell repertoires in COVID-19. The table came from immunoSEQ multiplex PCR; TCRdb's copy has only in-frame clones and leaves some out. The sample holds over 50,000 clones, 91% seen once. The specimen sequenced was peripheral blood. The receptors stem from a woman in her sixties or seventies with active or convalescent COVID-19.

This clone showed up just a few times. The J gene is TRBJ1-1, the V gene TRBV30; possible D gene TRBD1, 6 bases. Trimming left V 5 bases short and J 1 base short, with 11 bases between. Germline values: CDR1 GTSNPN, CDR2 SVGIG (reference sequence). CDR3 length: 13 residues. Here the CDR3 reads CAWGGQPNTEAFF. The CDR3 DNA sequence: TGTGCCTGGGGGGGCCAGCCGAACACTGAAGCTTTCTTT.

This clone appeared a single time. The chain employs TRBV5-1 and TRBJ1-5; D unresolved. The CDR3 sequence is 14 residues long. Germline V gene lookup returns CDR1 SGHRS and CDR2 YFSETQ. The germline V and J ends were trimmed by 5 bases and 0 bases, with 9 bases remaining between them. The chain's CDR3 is CASRPDNSNQPQHF. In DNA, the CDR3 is TGCGCCAGCAGACCAGACAATAGCAATCAGCCCCAGCATTTT.

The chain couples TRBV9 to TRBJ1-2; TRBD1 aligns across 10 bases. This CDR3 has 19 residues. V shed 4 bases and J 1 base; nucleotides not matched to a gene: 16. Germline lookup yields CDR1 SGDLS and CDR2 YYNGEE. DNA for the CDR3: TGTGCCAGCAGCTCTATGCCTCCGGGACAGGGGACTTTTAACTATGGCTACACCTTC. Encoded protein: CASSSMPPGQGTFNYGYTF.

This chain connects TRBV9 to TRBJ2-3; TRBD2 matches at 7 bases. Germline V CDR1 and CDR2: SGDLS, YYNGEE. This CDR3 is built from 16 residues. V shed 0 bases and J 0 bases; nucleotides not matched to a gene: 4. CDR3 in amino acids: CASSVGNGGSTDTQYF. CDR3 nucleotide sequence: TGTGCCAGCAGCGTAGGTAACGGGGGGAGCACAGATACGCAGTATTTT.

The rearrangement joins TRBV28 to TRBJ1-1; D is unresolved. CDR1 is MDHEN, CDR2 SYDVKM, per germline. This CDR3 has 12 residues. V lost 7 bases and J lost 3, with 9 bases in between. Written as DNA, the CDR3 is TGTGCCAGCAAGGAGGGAGACACTGAAGCTTTCTTT. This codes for CASKEGDTEAFF.

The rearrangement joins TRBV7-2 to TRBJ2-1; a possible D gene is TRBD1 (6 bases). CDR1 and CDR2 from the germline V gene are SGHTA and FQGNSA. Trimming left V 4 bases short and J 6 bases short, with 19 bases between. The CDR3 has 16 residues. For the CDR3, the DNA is TGTGCCAGCAGCTCCCCCGGGGCAGGGGCTGGCAATGAGCAGTTCTTC. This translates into CASSSPGAGAGNEQFF.

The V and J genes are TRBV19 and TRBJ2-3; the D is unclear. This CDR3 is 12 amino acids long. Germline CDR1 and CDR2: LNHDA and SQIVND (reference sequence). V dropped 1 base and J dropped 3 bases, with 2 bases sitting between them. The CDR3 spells CASSIATDTQYF. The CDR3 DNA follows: TGTGCCAGTAGTATAGCGACAGATACGCAGTATTTT.

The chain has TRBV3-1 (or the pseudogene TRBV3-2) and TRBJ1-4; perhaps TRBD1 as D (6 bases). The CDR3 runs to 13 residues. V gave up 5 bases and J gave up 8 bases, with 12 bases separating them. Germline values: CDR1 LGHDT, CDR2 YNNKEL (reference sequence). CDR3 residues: CASSSGVREKLFF. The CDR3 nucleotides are TGTGCCAGCAGCTCAGGGGTTCGCGAAAAACTGTTTTTT.

The CDR3 region is CASSLQGVSGELFF. CDR3 nucleotide sequence: TGTGCCAGCAGTTTACAGGGGGTGAGCGGGGAGCTGTTTTTT. This rearrangement joins TRBV7-2 to TRBJ2-2; TRBD1 matches at 8 bases. Germline V gene lookup returns CDR1 SGHTA and CDR2 FQGNSA. The CDR3 has 14 residues. Unmatched junction bases numbered 7, after V lost 6 bases and J lost 7 bases.

CDR3 nucleotide sequence: TGTGCCAGCGGGCAGACTAGCAATCAGCCCCAGCATTTT. Its protein is CASGQTSNQPQHF. The gene calls are TRBV12-3 or TRBV12-4 and TRBJ1-5; D gene uncertain. The ends were cut back, 8 bases at V and 0 bases at J, with 8 bases in the middle. This CDR3 contains 13 residues.

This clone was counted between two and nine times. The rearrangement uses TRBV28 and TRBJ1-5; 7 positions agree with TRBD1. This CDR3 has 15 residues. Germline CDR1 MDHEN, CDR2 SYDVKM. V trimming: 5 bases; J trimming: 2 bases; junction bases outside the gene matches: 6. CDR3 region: CASSILDRGNQPQHF. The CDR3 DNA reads TGTGCCAGCAGTATTCTCGACAGGGGCAATCAGCCCCAGCATTTT.

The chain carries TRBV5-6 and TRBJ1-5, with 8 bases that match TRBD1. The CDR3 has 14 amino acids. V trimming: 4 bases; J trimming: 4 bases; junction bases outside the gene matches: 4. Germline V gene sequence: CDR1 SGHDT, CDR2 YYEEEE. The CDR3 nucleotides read TGTGCCAGCAGCCATACAGGGGGGAATCAGCCCCAGCATTTT. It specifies CASSHTGGNQPQHF.

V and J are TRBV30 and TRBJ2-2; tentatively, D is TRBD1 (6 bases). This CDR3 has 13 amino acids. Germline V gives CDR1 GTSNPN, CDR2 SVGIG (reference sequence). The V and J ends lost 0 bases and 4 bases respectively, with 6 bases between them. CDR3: CAWSVGGTGELFF. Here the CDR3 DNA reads TGTGCCTGGAGTGTAGGGGGCACCGGGGAGCTGTTTTTT. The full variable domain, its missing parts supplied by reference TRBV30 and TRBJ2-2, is SQTIHQWPATLVQPVGSPLSLECTVEGTSNPNLYWYRQAAGRGLQLLFYSVGIGQISSEVPQNLSASRPQDRQFILSSKKLLLSDSGFYLCAWSVGGTGELFFGEGSRLTVL.

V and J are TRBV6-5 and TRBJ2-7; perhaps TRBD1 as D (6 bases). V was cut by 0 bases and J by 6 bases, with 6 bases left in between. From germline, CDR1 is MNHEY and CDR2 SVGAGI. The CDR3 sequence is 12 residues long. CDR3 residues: CASSYSGGEQYF. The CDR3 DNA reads TGTGCCAGCAGTTACTCAGGGGGCGAGCAGTACTTC.

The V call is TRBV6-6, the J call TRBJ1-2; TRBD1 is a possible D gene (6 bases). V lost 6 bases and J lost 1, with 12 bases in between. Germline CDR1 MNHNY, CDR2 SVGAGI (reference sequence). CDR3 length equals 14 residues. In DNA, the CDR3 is TGTGCCAGCAGACCGGGACATGGTAACTATGGCTACACCTTC. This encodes CASRPGHGNYGYTF.

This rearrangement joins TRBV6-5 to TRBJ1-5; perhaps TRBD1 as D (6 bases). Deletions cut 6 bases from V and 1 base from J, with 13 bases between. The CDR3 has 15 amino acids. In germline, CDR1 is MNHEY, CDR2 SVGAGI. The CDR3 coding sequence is TGTGCCAGCAGAATGGGTGGGACAAGCAATCAGCCCCAGCATTTT. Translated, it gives CASRMGGTSNQPQHF.

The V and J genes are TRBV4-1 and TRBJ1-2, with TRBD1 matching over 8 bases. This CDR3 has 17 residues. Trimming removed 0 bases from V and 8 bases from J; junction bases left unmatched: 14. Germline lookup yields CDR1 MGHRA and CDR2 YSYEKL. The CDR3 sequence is CASSQDLRRGRAGGYTF. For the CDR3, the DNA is TGCGCCAGCAGCCAAGATCTTCGCAGGGGGCGTGCTGGCGGCTACACCTTC.

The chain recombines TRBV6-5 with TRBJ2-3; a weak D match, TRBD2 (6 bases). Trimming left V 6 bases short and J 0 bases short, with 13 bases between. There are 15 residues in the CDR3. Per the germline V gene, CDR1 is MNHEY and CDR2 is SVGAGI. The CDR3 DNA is TGTGCCAGCAGCAGGGACTCGACTAGCACAGATACGCAGTATTTT. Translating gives CASSRDSTSTDTQYF.

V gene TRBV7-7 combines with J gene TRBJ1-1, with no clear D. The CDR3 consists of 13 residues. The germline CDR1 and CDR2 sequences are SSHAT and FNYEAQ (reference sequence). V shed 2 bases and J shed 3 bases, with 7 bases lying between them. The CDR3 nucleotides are TGTGCCAGCAGCTTAACCCGGGACACTGAAGCTTTCTTT. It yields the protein CASSLTRDTEAFF. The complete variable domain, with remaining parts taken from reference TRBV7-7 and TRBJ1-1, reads GAGVSQSPRYKVTKRGQDVTLRCDPISSHATLYWYQQALGQGPEFLTYFNYEAQPDKSGLPSDRFSAERPEGSISTLTIQRTEQRDSAMYRCASSLTRDTEAFFGQGTRLTVV.

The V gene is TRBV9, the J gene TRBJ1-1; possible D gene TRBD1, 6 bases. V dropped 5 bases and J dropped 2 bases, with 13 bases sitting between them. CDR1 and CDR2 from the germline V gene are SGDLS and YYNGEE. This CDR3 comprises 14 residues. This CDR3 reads CASRAQGFNTEAFF. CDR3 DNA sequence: TGTGCCAGCAGAGCCCAGGGGTTCAACACTGAAGCTTTCTTT.

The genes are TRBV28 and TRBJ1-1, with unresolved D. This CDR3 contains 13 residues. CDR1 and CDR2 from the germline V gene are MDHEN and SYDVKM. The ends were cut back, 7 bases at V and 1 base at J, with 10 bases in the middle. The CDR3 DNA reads TGTGCCAGCATCAAGCGGGGGAACACTGAAGCTTTCTTT. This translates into CASIKRGNTEAFF. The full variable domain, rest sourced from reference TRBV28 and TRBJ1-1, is DVKVTQSSRYLVKRTGEKVFLECVQDMDHENMFWYRQDPGLGLRLIYFSYDVKMKEKGDIPEGYSVSREKKERFSLILESASTNQTSMYLCASIKRGNTEAFFGQGTRLTVV.

The chain's CDR3 is CASSSTLGSNNSPLHF. For the CDR3, the DNA is TGTGCCAGCAGTTCTACTTTAGGGAGTAATAATTCACCCCTCCACTTT. The V gene is TRBV5-4, the J gene TRBJ1-6; D call uncertain. This CDR3 has 16 amino acids. Per germline, CDR1 SGHNT and CDR2 YYREEE (reference sequence). V lost 5 bases to trimming and J lost 5 bases, with 17 bases between them.